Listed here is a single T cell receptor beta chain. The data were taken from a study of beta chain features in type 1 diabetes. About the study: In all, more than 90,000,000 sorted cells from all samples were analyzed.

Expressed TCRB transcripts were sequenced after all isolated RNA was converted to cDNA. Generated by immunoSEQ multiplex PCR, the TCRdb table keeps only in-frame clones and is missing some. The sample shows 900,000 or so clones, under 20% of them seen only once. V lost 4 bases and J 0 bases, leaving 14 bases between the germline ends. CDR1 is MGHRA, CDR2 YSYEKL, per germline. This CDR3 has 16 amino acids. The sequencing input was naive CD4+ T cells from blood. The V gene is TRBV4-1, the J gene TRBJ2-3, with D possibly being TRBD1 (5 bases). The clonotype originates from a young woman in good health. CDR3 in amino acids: CASSLNRRPSTDTQYF. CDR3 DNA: TGCGCCAGCAGCCTAAACAGGCGTCCTAGCACAGATACGCAGTATTTT.